The rows below give T cell receptor beta chains drawn from one sample of a study of T cell clones after liver transplantation. Assay: immunoSEQ multiplex PCR; the TCRdb copy retains only in-frame clones and omits some. The sample comprises 31,000 or so clones, around 94% of which are singletons, and approximately 26% rests with the top ten. The sample in question was CD8+ T cells from blood, obtained 12 months after liver transplant. The receptors here all came from a human patient who received a liver transplant. The graft donor may account for some of the T cells. Both conserved end residues are part of each CDR3. Only some rows state a clone size, as once, few, many or a class for expanded clones.

>TRBV7-9|TRBJ2-1|.
CASTPPPSGRAQNEQFF
>TRBV19|TRBJ2-7|.
CASSIRRDSLYEQYF
>TRBV19|TRBJ2-5|.
CASTKQGAPRETQYF
>TRBV4-1|TRBJ2-7|.
CASSLRTGGLFEQYF
>TRBV9|TRBJ2-3|.
CASSLLRGAGTDTQYF
>TRBV11-2|TRBJ2-5|.
CASSLNLAGETQYF
>TRBV7-9|TRBJ2-7|.
CASSRVGGLYEQYF
>TRBV25-1|TRBJ2-2|.
CASSFPAGELFF
>TRBV27|TRBJ2-7|.
CASSEGQLYEQYF
>TRBV27|TRBJ2-3|.
CASSLSAGTELGLASTDTQYF
>TRBV11-3|TRBJ2-5|large
CASSAGTGGPEYF
>TRBV29-1|TRBJ1-5|once
CSVGDRTRNQPQHF
>TRBV2|TRBJ1-1|.
CASWGGTTEAFF
>TRBV25-1|TRBJ2-3|.
CASSYGGGMDTQYF
>TRBV7-8|TRBJ2-7|.
CASSLEFPYEQYF
>TRBV11-3|TRBJ2-1|.
CASSLEGLMGFYNEQFF
>TRBV27|.|.
CASSTTGTGVYEQYF
>TRBV29-1|TRBJ2-1|.
CSASGLAGYNEQFF
>TRBV6-1|TRBJ1-2|.
CASRGRQDGYTF
>TRBV28|TRBJ2-1|.
CASSLRLANNNEQFF
>TRBV27|TRBJ2-7|.
CASSSPLDSNSYEQYF
>TRBV9|TRBJ2-3|.
CASSVDTGVTDTQYF
>TRBV7-7|TRBJ2-1|.
CASSLGDRPASYNEQFF
>TRBV7-2|TRBJ2-3|.
CASSPTDRRTDTQYF
>TRBV27|TRBJ2-7|.
CASSHSAGTYEQYF
>TRBV13|TRBJ2-1|.
CASSLGYNEQFF
>TRBV2|TRBJ2-1|once
CASSEAFFNEQFF
>TRBV10-3|TRBJ2-3|.
CAIRLGEATDTQYF
>TRBV13|TRBJ2-1|.
CASSQRTSGINEQFF
>TRBV11-3|TRBJ2-7|once
CASSPRGSGYEQYF
>TRBV6-5|TRBJ2-5|few
CASSPTLGIGETQYF
>TRBV5-6|TRBJ2-7|.
CASSSDGLLVYEQYF
>TRBV5-8|TRBJ2-1|.
CASRSVSGVGNEQFF
>TRBV19|TRBJ1-5|.
CASSLQGRDQPQHF
>TRBV7-6|TRBJ2-1|.
CASSLGPSSYNEQFF
>TRBV7-9|TRBJ2-7|large
CASSPPTGSYEQYF
>TRBV20-1|TRBJ2-3|.
CSAQSIVTQYF
>TRBV11-3|TRBJ1-1|.
CASSGYDRGNTEAFF
>TRBV4-3|TRBJ1-2|.
CASSQTGNYGYTF
>TRBV7-8|TRBJ2-1|.
CASRGHQAYNEQFF
>TRBV27|TRBJ2-7|.
CASSLLNSYEQYF
>TRBV9|TRBJ2-2|.
CASSHGGSPTTGELFF